This TCR beta chain came from a study of blood T cell repertoires in COVID-19. The CDR3 sequence is 14 residues long. CDR1 LNHNV and CDR2 YYDKDF come from the germline V gene (reference sequence). V was pared by 0 bases and J by 2 bases, with 8 bases between. Libraries were prepared by immunoSEQ multiplex PCR; TCRdb keeps only in-frame clonotypes and omits some of them. The repertoire holds 95,000 to 150,000 clones, with around 86% as singletons. The receptor comes from a man aged 40-55 years with acute or convalescent COVID-19. The chain recombines TRBV15 with TRBJ2-7; no clear D. Sequencing was done on a sample of peripheral blood. CDR3 nucleotide sequence: TGTGCCACCAGCAGAGATAGGCAGGCCTACGAGCAGTACTTC. Translation gives CATSRDRQAYEQYF.